Each of the 21 T cell receptor beta chains below was sequenced from the same sample in a study of identical twins. TCRdb redid the calling of the 5' RACE reads with MiXCR, one entry per CDR3 protein. The table includes about 920,000 distinct CDR3 sequences, roughly 12% detected once. This sample also belongs to another study, concerning yellow fever vaccine responses in identical twins.

Sequences were obtained from PBMCs. These receptors originate from a woman in her late teens or twenties in good health.

This clonotype was counted many times. V and J are TRBV5-1 and TRBJ2-2; weak D call: TRBD1 (6 bases). Trimming took 4 bases from V and 0 from J, leaving 10 bases between them. CDR1 is SGHRS and CDR2 is YFSETQ in the germline V gene. This CDR3 is 15 amino acids long. In DNA, the CDR3 is TGCGCCAGCAGCCAGGGACACTCGAACACCGGGGAGCTGTTTTTT. As protein: CASSQGHSNTGELFF.

This clonotype was counted only a few times. V gene TRBV5-1 combines with J gene TRBJ1-4; unclear D gene. CDR1 SGHRS and CDR2 YFSETQ come from the germline V gene. The CDR3 length is 14 residues. Trimming left V 4 bases short and J 3 bases short, with 10 bases between. This CDR3 is CASSLLGPNEKLFF. The CDR3 bases are TGCGCCAGCAGCCTTCTGGGTCCTAATGAAAAACTGTTTTTT.

CDR3 DNA: TGTGCCAGCAGTTTTGAGCATCAAGAGACCCAGTACTTC. Its protein is CASSFEHQETQYF. This sequence joins TRBV12-3 or TRBV12-4 and TRBJ2-5, with D unresolved. V gave up 3 bases and J gave up 2 bases, with 7 bases separating them. The CDR3 has 13 residues.

This clonotype came up a few times. The chain couples TRBV2 to TRBJ2-7; D remains unclear. The length of the CDR3 is 13 residues. V shed 2 bases and J shed 3 bases, with 8 bases lying between them. CDR1 is SNHLY, CDR2 FYNNEI, per germline. In nucleotides, the CDR3 is TGTGCCAGCAGTGAATATGCGGACTACGAGCAGTACTTC. Translation gives CASSEYADYEQYF. The variable domain in full, completed from reference TRBV2 and TRBJ2-7, reads EPEVTQTPSHQVTQMGQEVILRCVPISNHLYFYWYRQILGQKVEFLVSFYNNEISEKSEIFDDQFSVERPDGSNFTLKIRSTKLEDSAMYFCASSEYADYEQYFGPGTRLTVT.

This chain links TRBV3-1 with TRBJ2-1, with 7 bases lining up with TRBD1. This CDR3 is 14 amino acids long. V gave up 4 bases and J gave up 13 bases; unmatched junction bases: 13. Germline assignment: CDR1 LGHDT and CDR2 YNNKEL (reference sequence). As DNA, the CDR3 is TGTGCCAGCAGCCCGGGACAGAAAGGCCGATACCAGTTCTTC. Its translation is CASSPGQKGRYQFF.

This clonotype was seen a handful of times. The chain carries TRBV3-1 and TRBJ2-3; 9 nucleotides align to TRBD2. The CDR3 extends over 16 amino acids. V shed 4 bases and J 5 bases; nucleotides not matched to a gene: 10. CDR1 is LGHDT and CDR2 is YNNKEL in the germline V gene (reference sequence). CDR3 bases: TGTGCCAGCAGCCTCCAGCTAGCGGGACTGGGAGATACGCAGTATTTT. Amino acids: CASSLQLAGLGDTQYF.

The chain combines TRBV6-5 with TRBJ2-5; 8 nucleotides line up with TRBD1. CDR1 is MNHEY, CDR2 SVGAGI, per germline. After removal of 2 bases from V and 6 bases from J, the junction contained 11 bases not matched to a gene. The CDR3 is 16 residues long. CDR3 residues: CASSYGVQGATKTQYF. In nucleotides, the CDR3 is TGTGCCAGCAGTTACGGAGTTCAGGGGGCGACTAAGACCCAGTACTTC.

The chain combines TRBV2 with TRBJ2-7; 8 nucleotides line up with TRBD1. CDR1 is SNHLY, CDR2 FYNNEI, per germline. V trimming: 10 bases; J trimming: 1 base; junction bases outside the gene matches: 3. The CDR3 contains 12 residues. CDR3 loop: CANRDRSYEQYV. CDR3 DNA: TGTGCCAACCGGGACAGGTCCTACGAGCAGTACGTC.

This sequence joins TRBV12-3 or TRBV12-4 and TRBJ2-1; 15 bases are shared with TRBD2. CDR3 length equals 17 residues. V lost 5 bases to trimming and J lost 6 bases; unmatched junction nucleotides: 8. CDR3 residues: CASSRTSGGAPRNEQFF. The CDR3 nucleotides are TGTGCCAGCAGTAGGACTAGCGGGGGGGCCCCTCGCAATGAGCAGTTCTTC.

Only a few counts were recorded for this clonotype. J is TRBJ2-6 and V is TRBV3-1, with D possibly TRBD2 on 6 matching bases. V was pared by 4 bases and J by 1 base, with 14 bases between. The CDR3 is 17 residues long. CDR1 LGHDT and CDR2 YNNKEL come from the germline V gene (reference sequence). CDR3 amino acids: CASSLIEEGSGANVLTF. As DNA, the CDR3 is TGTGCCAGCAGCCTAATAGAGGAGGGATCTGGGGCCAACGTCCTGACTTTC.

This chain uses TRBV6-1 with TRBJ2-7; no clear D. Germline V gene sequence: CDR1 MNHNS, CDR2 SASEGT. Trimming shortened V by 2 bases and J by 7 bases, and 12 bases separated the two germline ends. This CDR3 region has 13 residues. CDR3 loop: CASSETIDGEQYV. The CDR3 DNA is TGTGCCAGCAGTGAAACAATCGATGGTGAGCAGTACGTC.

This clonotype was seen only a few times. J is TRBJ2-4 and V is TRBV12-3 or TRBV12-4; D is uncertain. The CDR3 totals 14 residues. V was cut by 1 base and J by 3 bases, with 7 bases left in between. The CDR3 region is CASSLGSGKNIQYF. CDR3 DNA sequence: TGTGCCAGCAGTTTAGGTTCGGGCAAAAACATTCAGTACTTC.

This chain connects TRBV6-2 or TRBV6-3 to TRBJ2-7; 7 bases are a match to TRBD1. The V gene's germline CDR1 is MNHEY and CDR2 SVGEGT. V shed 0 bases, J shed 5 bases, and the junction held 22 bases outside the gene matches. The CDR3 consists of 20 residues. DNA of the CDR3: TGTGCCAGCAGTTACTCTTCCTGGGCAGGGGGTAGGGGCTTCCTAGACGAGCAGTACTTC. Translated: CASSYSSWAGGRGFLDEQYF.

This clonotype has just a few counts. This sequence joins TRBV6-1 and TRBJ1-3; a weak D match, TRBD1 (5 bases). Per the germline V gene, CDR1 is MNHNS and CDR2 is SASEGT. V was clipped by 5 bases and J by 2 bases, with 10 bases between them. The CDR3 has 14 amino acids. The CDR3 DNA is TGTGCCAGCAGTATAAGGGGTCCTGGAAACACCATATATTTT. Protein sequence: CASSIRGPGNTIYF.

This clonotype was found many times. The chain is built from TRBV5-1 and TRBJ1-6, with 8 bases aligning to TRBD1. V lost 2 bases, J lost 1 base, and 5 bases stayed unmatched. Per germline, CDR1 SGHRS and CDR2 YFSETQ. The CDR3 is 17 amino acids. CDR3 coding DNA: TGCGCCAGCAGCTTAGGACAGGGTGGTTCCTATAATTCACCCCTCCACTTT. This encodes CASSLGQGGSYNSPLHF. Variable domain in full (rest from reference TRBV5-1 and TRBJ1-6): KAGVTQTPRYLIKTRGQQVTLSCSPISGHRSVSWYQQTPGQGLQFLFEYFSETQRNKGNFPGRFSGRQFSNSRSEMNVSTLELGDSALYLCASSLGQGGSYNSPLHFGNGTRLTVT.

This clonotype was found a few times. The chain is built from TRBV6-1 and TRBJ1-2, with D possibly TRBD1 on 6 matching bases. There are 11 residues in the CDR3. V lost 11 bases to trimming and J lost 8 bases, with 15 bases between them. From germline, CDR1 is MNHNS and CDR2 SASEGT. The CDR3 is CAYRVTGGYTF. The CDR3 coding sequence is TGTGCCTACAGGGTCACGGGGGGCTACACCTTC.

The V call is TRBV7-2, the J call TRBJ1-2; D may be TRBD1 (5 bases). Germline assignment: CDR1 SGHTA and CDR2 FQGNSA. The CDR3 runs to 15 residues. Between the trimmed V and J ends, which lost 2 bases and 5 bases, there was a span of 15 bases. CDR3 sequence (DNA): TGTGCCAGCAGCTTATGGCACACAGGATCTTATGGCTACACCTTC. Its protein is CASSLWHTGSYGYTF. The entire variable domain, with the rest obtained from reference TRBV7-2 and TRBJ1-2, is as follows: GAGVSQSPSNKVTEKGKDVELRCDPISGHTALYWYRQSLGQGLEFLIYFQGNSAPDKSGLPSDRFSAERTGGSVSTLTIQRTQQEDSAVYLCASSLWHTGSYGYTFGSGTRLTVV.

This clonotype was counted only a few times. The rearrangement uses TRBV6-5 and TRBJ1-2; TRBD1 might be the D (5 bases). CDR3 size: 12 residues. V lost 7 bases to trimming and J lost 2 bases, with 8 bases between them. The germline CDR1 and CDR2 sequences are MNHEY and SVGAGI. CDR3 in DNA: TGTGCCAGCAAACGACAGAACTATGGCTACACCTTC. Protein sequence: CASKRQNYGYTF.

This clonotype showed up just a few times. The chain combines TRBV29-1 with TRBJ2-2; D not resolved. The germline V gene encodes CDR1 SQVTM and CDR2 ANQGSEA. The germline V and J ends were trimmed by 5 bases and 2 bases, with 9 bases remaining between them. The CDR3 spans 13 residues. DNA for the CDR3: TGCAGCGTTACAACTTCTAACACCGGGGAGCTGTTTTTT. Protein: CSVTTSNTGELFF.

The J gene is TRBJ2-7, the V gene TRBV12-3 or TRBV12-4, with no clear D. CDR3 length: 15 residues. Trimming took off 3 bases at V and 0 bases at J, with 12 bases between the two ends. The CDR3 spells CASSFDEQPSYEQYF. The CDR3 DNA is TGTGCCAGCAGTTTTGACGAACAACCCTCCTACGAGCAGTACTTC.

The rearrangement uses TRBV7-9 and TRBJ1-2; weak D call: TRBD1 (5 bases). With 4 bases removed from V and 5 bases from J, the gap between germline ends came to 11 bases. Per germline, CDR1 SEHNR and CDR2 FQNEAQ (reference sequence). CDR3 length: 13 amino acids. Here the CDR3 reads CASSWDGVYGYTF. CDR3 coding DNA: TGTGCCAGCAGCTGGGACGGTGTTTATGGCTACACCTTC.